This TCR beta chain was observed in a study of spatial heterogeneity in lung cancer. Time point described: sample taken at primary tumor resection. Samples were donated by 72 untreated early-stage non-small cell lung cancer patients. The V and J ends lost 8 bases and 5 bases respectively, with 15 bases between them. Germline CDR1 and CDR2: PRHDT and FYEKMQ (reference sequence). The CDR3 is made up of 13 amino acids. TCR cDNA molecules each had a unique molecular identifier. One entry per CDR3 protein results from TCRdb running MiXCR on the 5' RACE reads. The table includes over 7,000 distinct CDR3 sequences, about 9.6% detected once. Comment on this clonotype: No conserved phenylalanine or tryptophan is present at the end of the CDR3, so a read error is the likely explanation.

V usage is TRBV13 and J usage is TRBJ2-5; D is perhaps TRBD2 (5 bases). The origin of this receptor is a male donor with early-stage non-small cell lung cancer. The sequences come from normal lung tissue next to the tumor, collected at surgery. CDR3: CASGEGSAETQYL. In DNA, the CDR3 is TGTGCCAGCGGCGAGGGTTCCGCGGAGACCCAGTACCTC.